The source of this TCR beta chain is a study of blood T cell repertoires in COVID-19. Study as a whole: COVID-19 samples, acute and convalescent, were from the United States, Italy and Spain. The cDNA or gDNA used as material had been derived from T cells, B-cell-depleted T cells, or PBMCs.

CDR1 is SNHLY and CDR2 is FYNNEI in the germline V gene. This CDR3 has 15 residues. V shed 6 bases and J 7 bases; nucleotides not matched to a gene: 10. Sequencing used immunoSEQ multiplex PCR; TCRdb keeps in-frame clones, though not all of them. The sample includes more than 150,000 clones, less than 85% of them seen just once. The chain employs TRBV2 and TRBJ1-5; 9 nucleotides line up with TRBD1. The sample consisted of peripheral blood. This TCR derives from a human donor in a cohort sampled during active COVID-19. The CDR3 spells CASSPGTGIGQPQHF. CDR3 DNA sequence: TGTGCCAGCAGCCCCGGGACAGGGATCGGGCAGCCCCAGCATTTT. The variable domain in full, completed from reference TRBV2 and TRBJ1-5, reads EPEVTQTPSHQVTQMGQEVILRCVPISNHLYFYWYRQILGQKVEFLVSFYNNEISEKSEIFDDQFSVERPDGSNFTLKIRSTKLEDSAMYFCASSPGTGIGQPQHFGDGTRLSIL.